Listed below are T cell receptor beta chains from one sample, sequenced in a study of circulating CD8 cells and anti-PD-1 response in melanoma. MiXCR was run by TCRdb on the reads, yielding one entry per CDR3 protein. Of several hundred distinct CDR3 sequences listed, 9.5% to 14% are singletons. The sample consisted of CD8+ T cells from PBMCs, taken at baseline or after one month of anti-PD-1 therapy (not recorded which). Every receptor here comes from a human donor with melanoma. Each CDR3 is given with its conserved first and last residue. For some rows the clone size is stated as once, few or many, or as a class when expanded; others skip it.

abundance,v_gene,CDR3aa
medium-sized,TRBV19,CASSMDRTAYEQYF
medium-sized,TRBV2,CASSEWTDIFNYGYTF
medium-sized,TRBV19,CASTLQGGAYGYTF
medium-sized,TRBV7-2,CASSLLAGGPDTQYF
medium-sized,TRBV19,CASSIMDTEAFF
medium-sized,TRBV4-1,CASSQTPGLSYEQYF
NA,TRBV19,CASSTYNLNEQYF
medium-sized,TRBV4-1,CASSQSRGFSYEQYF
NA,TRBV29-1,CSVEDHRRGEQYF
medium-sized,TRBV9,CASSVGDLGTDTQYF
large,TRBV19,CASSLSGATYEQYF
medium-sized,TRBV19,CASSISQAPFNEQFF
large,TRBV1,CTSSQVGSSGPTDTQYF
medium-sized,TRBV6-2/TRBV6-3,CASSYGLARYEQYF
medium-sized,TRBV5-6,CASSQEGNTQYF
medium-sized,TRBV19,CASSPGTSDYEQYF
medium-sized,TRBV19,CASGGWGETQYF
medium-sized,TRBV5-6,CASSLGVGIEQYF
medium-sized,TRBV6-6,CASSYSISTGNGELFF
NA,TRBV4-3,CASSQEIGGYNEQLF
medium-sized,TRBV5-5,CASSPTATGEARTQYF
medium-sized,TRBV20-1,CSAREAGDITDTQYF
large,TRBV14,CASSQDEGQGLGTGELFF
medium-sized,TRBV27,CASSPAGDGYYEQYF